This T cell receptor (beta chain) was recorded in a study of chemoradiotherapy in HPV16-positive cancers (dated by TCRdb to the early 2020s). Concerning the study at large: Candidate HPV-specific T-cell clones and common TCR motifs were defined by functional T-cell assays performed on cells from two HPV16-positive patients. The candidate HPV-specific TCRs and motifs were subsequently tracked in TCR repertoires obtained from fewer than 95 patients with HPV-related cancers. Whether T-cell immunity against the HPV oncoproteins E6 and E7 changes during chemoradiotherapy and whether survival is affected by this immunity were examined in the study.

About this clone itself: No antigen is known for it. No clone much larger than this one lies a single base away; base qualities are absent.

Repertoires were sampled repeatedly over the course of chemoradiotherapy, so clonal expansion could be followed in the tumor microenvironment. General conclusions and limits of the study: In HPV16-positive patients, expansion of HPV-responsive T cells during chemoradiotherapy was associated with improved recurrence-free survival. Only a couple of HPV16-positive patients were used to derive the functional definition of HPV-specific T cells, and the survival association was reported for HPV16-positive patients. Expansion of candidate HPV-specific clones and E7-related TCR motifs was observed in the tumor microenvironment during treatment, whereas no such expansion was observed for non-HPV-specific T cells.

Sequences SGHRS (CDR1) and YFSETQ (CDR2) are obtained from the germline V gene. The V end loses 0 bases and the J end loses 0 bases, and a stretch of 4 bases separates them. The CDR3 runs 14 amino acids, cysteine and phenylalanine included. The CDR3 DNA has 42 bases and is translated from base 1. To prepare the library, the immunoSEQ multiplex PCR assay was applied. The table was pulled from immuneACCESS by TCRdb, which kept in-frame rearrangements only. Such tables lose some clones; where checked, under half of the loss comes from unresolved V genes, and the rest has no known cause. For this sample the table gives about 24,000 clones, of which 87% were detected only once. The ten largest make up 4.5% of the sample.

The specimen comprised blood, sampled from a patient who underwent chemoradiotherapy. The sequence was collected from a human donor with HPV-associated anogenital cancer. The chain couples TRBV5-1 to TRBJ1-3; confidence is insufficient to name the D gene. The CDR3 protein: CASSLDVSGNTIYF. The DNA sequence is as follows: TGCGCCAGCAGCTTGGACGTCTCTGGAAACACCATATATTTT.